The 22 T cell receptor beta chains below all came from one sample that was sequenced in a study of control samples from healthy donors and cancer patients (dated by TCRdb to about 2020). The library was built by means of the immunoSEQ multiplex PCR assay. TCRdb mirrors the immuneACCESS table, restricted to in-frame sequences. Some clones are absent from its copies; in checked studies, under half trace to an unresolved V gene, and the reason for the others is unknown. The sample table lists about 170,000 clones, around 93% of them with a count of one. The leading ten clones occupy approximately 4% of the sample. Sequenced material: blood. The source of these receptors is a woman aged 55 to 70 in good health.

The chain joins TRBV4-3 to TRBJ2-3, with 10 bases fitting TRBD1. CDR1 LGHNA and CDR2 YSLEER come from the germline V gene. J lost 4 bases, V lost 0 bases, and 4 bases had no gene match. The CDR3 runs 16 residues. The CDR3 DNA reads TGCGCCAGCAGCCAAGATTGGGGACAGGGGCCAGATACGCAGTATTTT. It translates to CASSQDWGQGPDTQYF.

The chain has TRBV6-2 or TRBV6-3 and TRBJ1-2, with D maybe TRBD1 (6 bases). V shed 2 bases and J shed 4 bases, with 14 bases lying between them. Germline loops: CDR1 MNHEY, CDR2 SVGEGT. This CDR3 spans 15 amino acids. The CDR3 here is CASSYPPDSLYGYTF. The CDR3 DNA reads as TGTGCCAGCAGTTACCCCCCGGACAGCCTCTATGGCTACACCTTC.

CDR3 nucleotide sequence: TGTGCCAGCAGCCAACCTCCGGTCCGGGGCAATGAAAAACTGTTTTTT. It translates to CASSQPPVRGNEKLFF. The V gene is TRBV4-2, the J gene TRBJ1-4, with a weak D call TRBD1 (5 bases). Trimming shortened V by 2 bases and J by 5 bases, and 15 bases separated the two germline ends. The CDR3 length is 16 residues. Germline V gene sequence: CDR1 LGHNA, CDR2 YNFKEQ.

The chain joins TRBV30 to TRBJ2-7, with a tentative D call TRBD1 (5 bases). V was pared by 6 bases and J by 8 bases, with 14 bases between. The germline V gene encodes CDR1 GTSNPN and CDR2 SVGIG (reference sequence). The CDR3 runs to 11 residues. The CDR3 nucleotides are TGTGCCTGTCGGACAATTTCCCAGCAGTACTTC. Its protein is CACRTISQQYF.

This chain joins TRBV7-9 and TRBJ2-2; the D is unclear. V lost 5 bases, J lost 7 bases, and 11 bases lay in between. Germline V gene lookup returns CDR1 SEHNR and CDR2 FQNEAQ (reference sequence). The CDR3 covers 13 residues. CDR3 DNA: TGTGCCAGCAGCCCGTCCTTTGTCGGGGAGCTGTTTTTT. Amino acid sequence: CASSPSFVGELFF.

The chain is built from TRBV9 and TRBJ2-7; 8 nucleotides agree with TRBD1. Germline CDR1 is SGDLS and CDR2 is YYNGEE. The CDR3 loop spans 15 amino acids. Unmatched junction bases numbered 7, after V lost 3 bases and J lost 2 bases. The CDR3 nucleotides are TGTGCCAGCAGCGAAGGGACAGGTGGACCCTACGAGCAGTACTTC. It is translated as CASSEGTGGPYEQYF.

There are a few counts of this clone. This chain links TRBV25-1 with TRBJ1-5; D ambiguous. In germline, CDR1 is MGHDK, CDR2 SYGVNS. The length of the CDR3 is 18 residues. The germline V and J ends were trimmed by 7 bases and 2 bases, with 24 bases remaining between them. The CDR3 DNA sequence: TGTGCCAGCACTCGACCCAAACCCAGGTGGACTGGCAATCAGCCCCAGCATTTT. It specifies CASTRPKPRWTGNQPQHF.

This clone was counted a single time. The chain carries TRBV13 and TRBJ1-3; D is perhaps TRBD1 (6 bases). V was trimmed by 2 bases and J by 6 bases, leaving 14 bases between them. The germline V gene has CDR1 PRHDT and CDR2 FYEKMQ (reference sequence). This CDR3 is built from 15 residues. CDR3 in DNA: TGTGCCAGCAGCTTAACCACTACAGGGCTAAACACCATATATTTT. This translates into CASSLTTTGLNTIYF.

The chain joins TRBV1 to TRBJ2-3; TRBD1 is the table's D call, not checked against the DNA. TRBV1 is listed as a pseudogene. CDR3 size: 18 residues. The CDR3 DNA is TGCACCAGCAGCCCCCGAGGAGGGGGCGCGCTTGGGGCAGATACGCAGTATTTT. Translating it yields CTSSPRGGGALGADTQYF.

V usage is TRBV21-1 and J usage is TRBJ1-5; TRBD1, the table's D call, was not compared with the DNA. TRBV21-1 is a known pseudogene. This CDR3 has 20 amino acids. CDR3 sequence reads: CASSKGIILVGQTFNQPQHF. CDR3 nucleotides: TGTGCCAGCAGCAAAGGTATAATTTTGGTGGGACAGACATTCAATCAGCCCCAGCATTTT.

The chain carries TRBV5-4 and TRBJ2-2; TRBD2 might be the D (6 bases). Per the germline V gene, CDR1 is SGHNT and CDR2 is YYREEE (reference sequence). Trimming took 0 bases from V and 2 from J, leaving 8 bases between them. The CDR3 is 15 amino acids. The CDR3 DNA reads as TGTGCCAGCAGCTTGGCCGGGACTAACACCGGGGAGCTGTTTTTT. As protein: CASSLAGTNTGELFF.

A word on this clone: The sample carries other DNA sequences with the same CDR3. The chain uses TRBV6-6 and TRBJ1-1; D may be TRBD1 (6 bases). The CDR3 sequence is 13 residues long. CDR1 and CDR2 (germline): MNHNY, SVGAGI (reference sequence). Trimming stripped 6 bases from V and 7 bases from J, with 15 bases between. CDR3 protein: CASSFLTGIEAFF. Here the CDR3 DNA reads TGTGCCAGCAGCTTCCTCACAGGGATTGAAGCTTTCTTT.

The chain employs TRBV13 and TRBJ2-1; the D gene is possibly TRBD2 (5 bases). Germline CDR1 is PRHDT and CDR2 is FYEKMQ (reference sequence). The CDR3 is made up of 16 amino acids. Trimming removed 5 bases from V and 0 bases from J, with 14 bases in between. CDR3 loop: CASSPDGKSSYNEQFF. The CDR3 DNA reads TGTGCCAGCAGCCCGGACGGGAAGAGCTCCTACAATGAGCAGTTCTTC.

The rearrangement uses TRBV4-3 and TRBJ1-2; 9 bases align to TRBD1. Trimming took 0 bases from V and 5 from J; bases not matched to a gene: 7. The CDR3 loop spans 16 amino acids. Germline V CDR1 and CDR2: LGHNA, YSLEER. DNA for the CDR3: TGCGCCAGCAGCCAAGACTTTACAGGGGGCGGGTATGGCTACACCTTC. Residues: CASSQDFTGGGYGYTF.

CDR3: CASSSTTNTGELFF. The CDR3 nucleotides are TGTGCCAGCAGCTCGACAACGAACACCGGGGAGCTGTTTTTT. V and J are TRBV27 and TRBJ2-2; D gene uncertain. Deletions cut 6 bases from V and 0 bases from J, with 8 bases between. CDR1 and CDR2 (germline): MNHEY, SMNVEV (reference sequence). The CDR3 runs 14 residues.

V gene TRBV7-2 combines with J gene TRBJ2-2, with 11 bases fitting TRBD2. Germline values: CDR1 SGHTA, CDR2 FQGNSA. The J segment lost 4 bases and the V segment lost 5 bases, leaving 6 bases of the junction unmatched. This CDR3 region has 16 residues. The CDR3 sequence: CASSPGLAEITGELFF. The CDR3 DNA follows: TGTGCCAGCAGCCCGGGACTAGCGGAGATCACCGGGGAGCTGTTTTTT.

The chain links TRBV4-1 to TRBJ1-2; 9 nucleotides line up with TRBD1. Germline CDR1 is MGHRA and CDR2 is YSYEKL. The length of the CDR3 is 14 residues. Germline trimming cut 1 base from V and 7 bases from J; bases unmatched to any gene: 4. The CDR3 here is CASSQGTGGGGYTF. The CDR3 DNA reads TGCGCCAGCAGCCAAGGAACAGGGGGCGGTGGCTACACCTTC.

The DNA for the CDR3 is TGTGCCAGCTCACCACAACAGGAGACCCAGTACTTC. Residues: CASSPQQETQYF. The chain employs TRBV18 and TRBJ2-5, with D uncertain. Germline V gives CDR1 KGHSH, CDR2 LQKENI. Trimming removed 1 base at V and 5 bases at J, with 5 bases between. The CDR3 length is 12 residues.

The J gene is TRBJ2-3, the V gene TRBV6-6, with D tentatively TRBD2 (5 bases). The CDR3 is 16 amino acids. Germline values: CDR1 MNHNY, CDR2 SVGAGI (reference sequence). V gave up 0 bases and J gave up 6 bases, with 16 bases separating them. Here the CDR3 reads CASSYSRAVVADTQYF. For the CDR3, the DNA is TGTGCCAGCAGTTACTCTCGGGCAGTAGTAGCGGATACGCAGTATTTT.

The J gene is TRBJ1-3, the V gene TRBV27; D is undetermined. The CDR3 spans 16 residues. The V gene lost 2 bases and the J gene lost 5 bases, with 16 bases spanning the gap. From germline, CDR1 is MNHEY and CDR2 SMNVEV (reference sequence). The CDR3 DNA sequence: TGTGCCAGCAGTTTAAATCGTGAATCGAGTAGAAACACCATATATTTT. Protein: CASSLNRESSRNTIYF.

The chain carries TRBV14 and TRBJ1-5; possible D gene TRBD1, 5 bases. Germline V gives CDR1 SGHDN, CDR2 FVKESK. V was pared by 4 bases and J by 7 bases, with 11 bases between. The CDR3 is 13 residues long. The CDR3 DNA reads as TGTGCCAGCAGCCTCCAACGGGGCCAGCCCCAGCATTTT. Its translation: CASSLQRGQPQHF.

Concerning this clone itself: The sample holds other DNA sequences that translate to the same CDR3. The chain has TRBV29-1 and TRBJ2-5, with 8 bases aligning to TRBD1. The ends lost 3 bases at V and 5 bases at J; junction bases unmatched: 8. Germline V gene sequence: CDR1 SQVTM, CDR2 ANQGSEA. The CDR3 runs 14 residues. CDR3 DNA: TGCAGCGTTGAGTGGCAGGGGGCGGGGGAGACCCAGTACTTC. Translated: CSVEWQGAGETQYF.